The 24 T cell receptor beta chains below come from one sample, sequenced in a study of CD8+ T cells in alopecia areata. Extracted from the samples, RNA was reverse transcribed into cDNA to serve as the sequencing template. Here immunoSEQ multiplex PCR was the method, and the copy in TCRdb shows in-frame clones only, minus some. This table holds some 110,000 clones, around 58% found once. Treatment: oral pan-JAK inhibitor, 5-10 mg twice daily. Source: CD8+ T cells sorted from blood, taken at week 4, from a patient treated with tofacitinib. Receptors originate from a human donor with alopecia areata.

V usage is TRBV15 and J usage is TRBJ1-5; D call uncertain. The CDR3 consists of 18 residues. CDR1 and CDR2 from the germline V gene are LNHNV and YYDKDF (reference sequence). Trimming cost V 8 bases and J 0 bases, with 23 bases left between them. The CDR3 region has the DNA TGTGCCACCTACGACCCCGGGATAGTGGGTTATAGCAATCAGCCCCAGCATTTT. Protein product: CATYDPGIVGYSNQPQHF.

This clone showed up just a few times. The chain links TRBV6-5 to TRBJ2-7, with D hard to call. The V gene lost 0 bases and the J gene lost 2 bases, with 11 bases spanning the gap. This CDR3 region has 15 residues. The germline V gene encodes CDR1 MNHEY and CDR2 SVGAGI. CDR3 sequence: CASSYSKESPYEQYF. CDR3 sequence (DNA): TGTGCCAGCAGTTACTCGAAGGAATCTCCCTACGAGCAGTACTTC.

CDR3 amino acids: CASSQWEMNTEAFF. The CDR3 DNA reads TGCGCCAGCAGTCAATGGGAAATGAACACTGAAGCTTTCTTT. The chain has TRBV23-1 and TRBJ1-1; D is uncertain. TRBV23-1 is placed among ORFs of uncertain function. The length of the CDR3 is 14 residues. With 1 base removed from V and 0 bases from J, the gap between germline ends came to 6 bases.

This chain uses TRBV29-1 with TRBJ1-2; D is undetermined. V shed 0 bases and J shed 4 bases, with 9 bases lying between them. This CDR3 spans 13 amino acids. Germline V CDR1 and CDR2: SQVTM, ANQGSEA. CDR3: CSVEDPHFYGYTF. DNA for the CDR3: TGCAGCGTTGAAGATCCCCACTTCTATGGCTACACCTTC.

The chain uses TRBV13 and TRBJ1-1; D unclear. The CDR3 loop spans 13 amino acids. V gave up 0 bases and J gave up 8 bases, with 10 bases separating them. In germline, CDR1 is PRHDT, CDR2 FYEKMQ (reference sequence). CDR3 DNA sequence: TGTGCCAGCAGCTTAGGGTTCCGAAGGGAAGCTTTCTTT. It yields the protein CASSLGFRREAFF.

This clone appeared a few times. The CDR3 DNA is TGTGCCAGCAGCCCGGACCCGAGTCAGCCCCAGCATTTT. Translating gives CASSPDPSQPQHF. The chain carries TRBV6-5 and TRBJ1-5; D call uncertain. This CDR3 comprises 13 residues. The V gene lost 6 bases and the J gene lost 6 bases, with 12 bases spanning the gap. CDR1 is MNHEY and CDR2 is SVGAGI in the germline V gene.

J is TRBJ2-1 and V is TRBV29-1; 9 nucleotides agree with TRBD2. V was clipped by 3 bases and J by 5 bases; unmatched bases: 14. The CDR3 is made up of 17 amino acids. CDR1 is SQVTM and CDR2 is ANQGSEA in the germline V gene. This chain's CDR3 is CSVEVLAGASADNEQFF. The CDR3 DNA is TGCAGCGTTGAGGTATTAGCGGGGGCCTCTGCCGACAATGAGCAGTTCTTC.

This chain joins TRBV4-3 and TRBJ2-7; 7 positions agree with TRBD1. Trimming cost V 1 base and J 2 bases; bases outside gene matches: 5. The CDR3 is made up of 15 amino acids. Looked up from germline, CDR1 is LGHNA and CDR2 is YSLEER. The CDR3 is CASSQGQGRAYEQYF. CDR3 sequence (DNA): TGCGCCAGCAGCCAAGGACAGGGAAGAGCCTACGAGCAGTACTTC.

The chain employs TRBV7-9 and TRBJ1-4; maybe TRBD1 (5 bases). The CDR3 spans 17 residues. The V end was cut by 7 bases, the J end by 7 bases, with 25 bases between. The germline V gene encodes CDR1 SEHNR and CDR2 FQNEAQ (reference sequence). CDR3 sequence: CASTAGTSEEGGEKLFF. In DNA form, the CDR3 reads TGTGCCAGCACCGCGGGGACCTCCGAAGAGGGCGGTGAAAAACTGTTTTTT.

The chain is built from TRBV30 and TRBJ2-7; possibly TRBD1 for D (5 bases). Trimming stripped 2 bases from V and 6 bases from J, with 11 bases between. Germline V gives CDR1 GTSNPN, CDR2 SVGIG (reference sequence). The CDR3 sequence is 12 residues long. CDR3 sequence reads: CAWSTGGSEQYF. The CDR3, as DNA: TGTGCCTGGAGTACAGGTGGCTCCGAGCAGTACTTC.

V usage is TRBV5-4 and J usage is TRBJ2-7; the match to TRBD2 covers 12 bases. Germline V gene data show CDR1 as SGHNT and CDR2 as YYREEE (reference sequence). After removal of 4 bases from V and 3 bases from J, the junction contained 5 bases not matched to a gene. The length of the CDR3 is 15 residues. The CDR3 bases are TGTGCCAGCAGCCTGACTAGCGGGGGAGTCTACGAGCAGTACTTC. This sequence encodes CASSLTSGGVYEQYF. The whole variable domain, filled in from reference TRBV5-4 and TRBJ2-7, reads ETGVTQSPTHLIKTRGQQVTLRCSSQSGHNTVSWYQQALGQGPQFIFQYYREEENGRGNFPPRFSGLQFPNYSSELNVNALELDDSALYLCASSLTSGGVYEQYFGPGTRLTVT.

The chain is built from TRBV9 and TRBJ2-1; D remains unclear. V dropped 4 bases and J dropped 0 bases, with 11 bases sitting between them. Germline lookup yields CDR1 SGDLS and CDR2 YYNGEE. The CDR3 extends over 15 amino acids. The CDR3 loop is CASSRTLSSYNEQFF. The CDR3 coding sequence is TGTGCCAGCAGCCGTACTCTGAGCTCCTACAATGAGCAGTTCTTC.

The V gene is TRBV30, the J gene TRBJ1-3; D call uncertain. This CDR3 spans 14 amino acids. With 3 bases removed from V and 0 bases from J, the gap between germline ends came to 9 bases. Per germline, CDR1 GTSNPN and CDR2 SVGIG (reference sequence). This CDR3 reads CAWRQTDSGNTIYF. CDR3 nucleotide sequence: TGTGCCTGGAGACAGACGGACTCTGGAAACACCATATATTTT.

This clone was counted a single time. The rearrangement joins TRBV27 to TRBJ1-6; a weak D match, TRBD1 (5 bases). The CDR3 has 15 amino acids. V was trimmed by 5 bases and J by 8 bases, leaving 16 bases between them. The V gene's germline CDR1 is MNHEY and CDR2 SMNVEV (reference sequence). The CDR3 is CASSQQVLRDSPLHF. CDR3 coding DNA: TGTGCCAGCAGTCAACAGGTTCTGAGAGATTCACCCCTCCACTTT.

The V call is TRBV7-9, the J call TRBJ2-1, with TRBD1 matching 11 bases. CDR1 SEHNR and CDR2 FQNEAQ come from the germline V gene (reference sequence). The CDR3 loop spans 15 amino acids. Trimming took 5 bases from V and 5 from J; bases not matched to a gene: 5. The CDR3 nucleotides are TGTGCCAGCAGCCCCGGGACAGGGGGAGACAATGAGCAGTTCTTC. It specifies CASSPGTGGDNEQFF.

V gene TRBV29-1 combines with J gene TRBJ2-3; perhaps D is TRBD1 or TRBD2 (5 bases each). There are 16 residues in the CDR3. Germline V gene sequence: CDR1 SQVTM, CDR2 ANQGSEA. V was trimmed by 3 bases and J by 4 bases, leaving 20 bases between them. The CDR3 region is CSVDGVLGDAADTQYF. CDR3 nucleotide sequence: TGCAGCGTTGACGGTGTTTTGGGGGACGCTGCAGATACGCAGTATTTT.

This rearrangement joins TRBV28 to TRBJ2-2, with D perhaps TRBD1 (6 bases). Trimming removed 6 bases at V and 1 base at J, with 12 bases between. This CDR3 region has 15 residues. Germline CDR1 is MDHEN and CDR2 is SYDVKM. CDR3 DNA: TGTGCCAGCAGCCCCCGAGGGGGGAACACCGGGGAGCTGTTTTTT. It codes for CASSPRGGNTGELFF.

The CDR3 region has the DNA TGTGCCTGGAGTTTCGGGACAGGCCCTCAAGAGACCCAGTACTTC. This translates into CAWSFGTGPQETQYF. The chain couples TRBV30 to TRBJ2-5, with 8 bases lining up with TRBD1. Germline CDR1 and CDR2: GTSNPN and SVGIG (reference sequence). J was trimmed by 2 bases and V by 2 bases; bases with no gene match: 7. This CDR3 contains 15 residues.

CDR3 amino acids: CACGLLTDTQYF. DNA for the CDR3: TGTGCCTGTGGGCTCCTCACGGATACGCAGTATTTT. The V call is TRBV30, the J call TRBJ2-3; no definite D call. V lost 6 bases and J lost 6, with 13 bases in between. The CDR3 sequence is 12 residues long. CDR1 and CDR2 (germline): GTSNPN, SVGIG (reference sequence). Complete variable domain (other parts from reference TRBV30 and TRBJ2-3): SQTIHQWPATLVQPVGSPLSLECTVEGTSNPNLYWYRQAAGRGLQLLFYSVGIGQISSEVPQNLSASRPQDRQFILSSKKLLLSDSGFYLCACGLLTDTQYFGPGTRLTVL.

The gene calls are TRBV27 and TRBJ2-1, with D possibly being TRBD2 (7 bases). The CDR3 is made up of 13 amino acids. Germline CDR1 and CDR2: MNHEY and SMNVEV (reference sequence). Trimming shortened V by 6 bases and J by 8 bases, and 14 bases separated the two germline ends. CDR3 protein: CASRLWRGHEQFF. In DNA form, the CDR3 reads TGTGCCAGCAGACTGTGGCGGGGGCATGAGCAGTTCTTC.

The chain carries TRBV27 and TRBJ2-7, with D perhaps TRBD1 (5 bases). V was trimmed by 4 bases and J by 3 bases, leaving 19 bases between them. There are 16 residues in the CDR3. Germline values: CDR1 MNHEY, CDR2 SMNVEV (reference sequence). The DNA of the CDR3 is TGTGCCAGCAGTTCTCTCAACCCCAGGGTCCTCTACGAGCAGTACTTC. Translating it yields CASSSLNPRVLYEQYF.

The sample holds a few counts of this clone. This rearrangement joins TRBV29-1 to TRBJ2-7, with a weak D call TRBD1 (7 bases). The CDR3 loop spans 11 amino acids. CDR1 is SQVTM and CDR2 is ANQGSEA in the germline V gene. The ends were cut back, 2 bases at V and 6 bases at J, with 8 bases in the middle. The CDR3 here is CSVEQGGEQYF. The CDR3 DNA reads TGCAGCGTTGAACAGGGGGGCGAGCAGTACTTC.

The rearrangement uses TRBV30 and TRBJ1-2, with D perhaps TRBD1 (6 bases). The CDR3 spans 11 residues. Germline-derived CDR1 and CDR2 are GTSNPN and SVGIG (reference sequence). Deletions cut 7 bases from V and 8 bases from J, with 14 bases between. The CDR3 DNA is TGTGCCTATGAACAGGGACGGGGCTACACCTTC. Translation: CAYEQGRGYTF.

This chain connects TRBV15 to TRBJ1-5; no clear D. The V end lost 0 bases, the J end lost 0 bases, and 3 bases lay between the germline ends. Germline V gene data show CDR1 as LNHNV and CDR2 as YYDKDF (reference sequence). This CDR3 spans 14 amino acids. The CDR3 sequence is CATSREVSNQPQHF. In DNA, the CDR3 is TGTGCCACCAGCAGAGAGGTTAGCAATCAGCCCCAGCATTTT.